Listed below are T cell receptor beta chains from one sample, sequenced in a study of blood T cells in healthy people across ages. TCRdb re-called the 5' RACE reads with MiXCR, one entry per CDR3 protein. The repertoire holds 910,000 or so distinct CDR3 sequences, with roughly half as singletons. Sequencing used blood. All receptors derive from a woman aged 60 to 75 in good health. CDR3s leave out the opening cysteine and the closing phenylalanine or tryptophan. The order of the fields is V gene, D gene, CDR3 protein. The D gene is left open where the match is weak.

>TRBV7-6|TRBD2
ASSPSRTSGRRAQF
>TRBV5-1|TRBD2
ASSERGGADTQY
>TRBV11-2|.
ASSLSLRTGELF
>TRBV9|.
ASSVVGEGTDTQY
>TRBV11-2|.
ASSLARNADTQY
>TRBV21-1|.
ASSKEVGTDTQY
>TRBV6-2/TRBV6-3|.
ASSVNNLSEKLF
>TRBV6-2/TRBV6-3|.
ACGADYSDQPQH
>TRBV29-1|.
SAVGWNTEAF
>TRBV20-1|TRBD2
SAIGLSGDEQF
>TRBV29-1|TRBD2
SAEGREGPYEQY
>TRBV7-2|.
ASSLYNPGEQY
>TRBV7-2|TRBD2
ASSLVSGSRTDTRY
>TRBV20-1|TRBD2
STRGRGTYEQY
>TRBV20-1|.
SASTTNQPQH
>TRBV7-9|.
ASSIGYEQY
>TRBV6-6|.
ASTGTGAGYT
>TRBV6-2/TRBV6-3|.
ASSYYSWDPSKETQY
>TRBV5-1|.
ASSLEQGGNEQF
>TRBV4-2|.
ASSQEFGRFARNEQF
>TRBV9|.
ASSVGGRRTDTQY
>TRBV20-1|.
SAWEYDTDTQY
>TRBV6-2/TRBV6-3|TRBD2
ASRTIAGGFEQY
>TRBV20-1|.
SASPRAESNEQF
>TRBV2|TRBD1
AGQGALGYT
>TRBV5-1|.
ASSLGGLLSSTDTQY
>TRBV6-4|TRBD2
ASSPSGSEGGLSGANVLT
>TRBV20-1|.
SAARTYEQY
>TRBV9|TRBD2
ASSVGPGGTDTQY